The rows below give T cell receptor beta chains drawn from one sample of a study of synovial regulatory T cells in juvenile arthritis. Clones were sequenced by immunoSEQ multiplex PCR, and TCRdb holds only the in-frame ones, with some missing. This sample's table has about 2,200 clones. Material for sequencing was Treg cells from the synovium. These TCRs come from a donor between 2 and 29 years old with juvenile idiopathic arthritis. Each CDR3 is given with its conserved first and last residue. Expanded clones get a size class; other rows say once, few or many, or leave the size out.

cdr3_length | clone_size | j_call | v_call | cdr3_aa
11 | medium-sized | TRBJ1-1 | TRBV20-1 | CSATGRAEAFF
13 | medium-sized | TRBJ2-5 | TRBV6-5 | CASSYGWGETQYF
12 | medium-sized | TRBJ2-1 | TRBV5-5 | CASSFEGYWQFF
13 | medium-sized | TRBJ2-7 | TRBV7-7 | CASSRSGEGEQYF
15 | medium-sized | TRBJ2-7 | TRBV6-1 | CASSEWGAPSYEQYF
11 | . | TRBJ1-2 | TRBV28 | CASSVGNGYTF
13 | medium-sized | TRBJ1-2 | TRBV5-6 | CASSLAANYGYTF
18 | medium-sized | TRBJ1-6 | TRBV4-3 | CASSQERAGAHLFSPLHF
15 | . | TRBJ1-2 | TRBV7-3 | CASSPGAGVNYGYTF
11 | medium-sized | TRBJ2-5 | TRBV18 | CASSPGETQYF
15 | medium-sized | TRBJ1-1 | TRBV2 | CASSVRQGRNTEAFF
14 | . | TRBJ2-7 | TRBV19 | CASSMIGETYEQYF